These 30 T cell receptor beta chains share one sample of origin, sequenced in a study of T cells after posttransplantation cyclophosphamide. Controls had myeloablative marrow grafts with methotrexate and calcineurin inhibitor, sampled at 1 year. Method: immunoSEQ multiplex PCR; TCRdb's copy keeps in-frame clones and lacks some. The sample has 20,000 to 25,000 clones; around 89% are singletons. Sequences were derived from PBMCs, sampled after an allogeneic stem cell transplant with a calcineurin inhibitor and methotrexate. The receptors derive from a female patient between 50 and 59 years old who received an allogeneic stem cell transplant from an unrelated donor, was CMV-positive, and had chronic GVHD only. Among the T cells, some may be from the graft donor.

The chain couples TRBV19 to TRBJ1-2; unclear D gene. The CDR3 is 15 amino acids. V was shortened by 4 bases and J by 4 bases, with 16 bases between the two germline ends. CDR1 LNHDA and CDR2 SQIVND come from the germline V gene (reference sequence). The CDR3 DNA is TGTGCCAGTAGTAAAGCCGTCGTCGGAGCCTATGGCTACACCTTC. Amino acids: CASSKAVVGAYGYTF.

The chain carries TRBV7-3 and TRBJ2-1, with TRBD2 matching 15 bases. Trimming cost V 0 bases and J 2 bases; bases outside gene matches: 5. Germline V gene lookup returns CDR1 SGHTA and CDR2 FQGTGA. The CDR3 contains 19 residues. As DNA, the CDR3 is TGTGCCAGCAGCTTAACTCCAGGACTAGCGGGAGGGCCCTACAATGAGCAGTTCTTC. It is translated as CASSLTPGLAGGPYNEQFF.

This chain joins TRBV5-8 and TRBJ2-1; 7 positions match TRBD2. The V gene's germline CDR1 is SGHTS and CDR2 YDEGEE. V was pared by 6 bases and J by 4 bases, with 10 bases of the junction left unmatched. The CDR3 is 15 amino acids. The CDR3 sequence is CASIKTSLTYNEQFF. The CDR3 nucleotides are TGTGCCAGCATCAAGACTAGCCTAACGTACAATGAGCAGTTCTTC. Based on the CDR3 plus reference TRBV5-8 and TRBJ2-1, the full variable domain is EAGVTQSPTHLIKTRGQQATLRCSPISGHTSVYWYQQALGLGLQFLLWYDEGEERNRGNFPPRFSGRQFPNYSSELNVNALELEDSALYLCASIKTSLTYNEQFFGPGTRLTVL.

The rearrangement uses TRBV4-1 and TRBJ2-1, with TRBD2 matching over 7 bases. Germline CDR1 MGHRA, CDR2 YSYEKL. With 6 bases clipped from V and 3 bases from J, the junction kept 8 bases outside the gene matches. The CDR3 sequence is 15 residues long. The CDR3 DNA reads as TGCGCCAGCAGTCCAAGCGGGGTGCTCTACAATGAGCAGTTCTTC. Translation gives CASSPSGVLYNEQFF.

The DNA of the CDR3 is TGTGCCAGCTCACCTGAGGTGGGGGCAGATATCCTCTATGGCTACACCTTC. Amino acid sequence: CASSPEVGADILYGYTF. J is TRBJ1-2 and V is TRBV18; perhaps TRBD1 as D (6 bases). This CDR3 is built from 17 residues. CDR1 is KGHSH, CDR2 LQKENI, per germline. Trimming took off 3 bases at V and 4 bases at J, with 21 bases between the two ends.

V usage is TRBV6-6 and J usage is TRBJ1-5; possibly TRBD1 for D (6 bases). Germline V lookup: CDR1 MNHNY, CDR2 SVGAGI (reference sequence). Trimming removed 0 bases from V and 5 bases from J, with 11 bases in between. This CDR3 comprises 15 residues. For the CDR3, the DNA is TGTGCCAGCAGTTACTCCCGGACAGCTGATCAGCCCCAGCATTTT. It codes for CASSYSRTADQPQHF.

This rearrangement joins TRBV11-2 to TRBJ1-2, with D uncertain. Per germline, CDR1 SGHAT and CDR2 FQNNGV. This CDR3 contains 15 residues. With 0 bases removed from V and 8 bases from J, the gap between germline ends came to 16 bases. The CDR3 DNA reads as TGTGCCAGCAGCTTAGATCCATCCGGGTCGGAGGGCTACACCTTC. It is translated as CASSLDPSGSEGYTF.

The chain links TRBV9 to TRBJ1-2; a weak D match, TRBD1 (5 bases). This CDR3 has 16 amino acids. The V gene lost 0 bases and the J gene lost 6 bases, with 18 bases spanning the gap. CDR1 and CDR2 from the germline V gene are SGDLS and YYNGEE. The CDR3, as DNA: TGTGCCAGCAGCGTAGATTGGGGCAGGGCTTGGCATGGCTACACCTTC. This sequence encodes CASSVDWGRAWHGYTF.

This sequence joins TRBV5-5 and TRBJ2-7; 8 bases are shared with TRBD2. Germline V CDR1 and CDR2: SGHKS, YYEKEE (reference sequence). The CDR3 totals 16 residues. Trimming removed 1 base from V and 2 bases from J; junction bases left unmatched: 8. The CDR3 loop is CASSLLPSGPAYEQYF. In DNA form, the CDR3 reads TGTGCCAGCAGCTTGCTTCCTAGCGGGCCAGCCTACGAGCAGTACTTC. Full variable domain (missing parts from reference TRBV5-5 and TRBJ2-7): DAGVTQSPTHLIKTRGQQVTLRCSPISGHKSVSWYQQVLGQGPQFIFQYYEKEERGRGNFPDRFSARQFPNYSSELNVNALLLGDSALYLCASSLLPSGPAYEQYFGPGTRLTVT.

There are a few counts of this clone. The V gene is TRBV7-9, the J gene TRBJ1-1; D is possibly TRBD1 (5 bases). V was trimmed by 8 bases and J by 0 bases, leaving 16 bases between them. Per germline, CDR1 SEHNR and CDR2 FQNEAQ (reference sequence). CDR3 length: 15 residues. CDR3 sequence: CASQAGGLMNTEAFF. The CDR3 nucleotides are TGTGCCAGCCAAGCGGGGGGACTCATGAACACTGAAGCTTTCTTT.

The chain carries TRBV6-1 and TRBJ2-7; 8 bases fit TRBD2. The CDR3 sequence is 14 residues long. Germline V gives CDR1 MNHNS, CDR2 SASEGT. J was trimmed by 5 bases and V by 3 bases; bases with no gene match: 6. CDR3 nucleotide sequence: TGTGCCAGCAGTGATAGGACTAGCTTCGACGAGCAGTACTTC. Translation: CASSDRTSFDEQYF.

Written as DNA, the CDR3 is TGCGCCAGCAGCTCGGGGATCACCGGGACAGGGGTCAATACCTACGAGCAGTACTTC. Its protein is CASSSGITGTGVNTYEQYF. V is TRBV5-1 and J is TRBJ2-7; TRBD1 matches 10 bases. The V gene's germline CDR1 is SGHRS and CDR2 YFSETQ. CDR3 length equals 19 residues. The J segment lost 2 bases and the V segment lost 3 bases, leaving 17 bases of the junction unmatched. Looking up the rest from reference TRBV5-1 and TRBJ2-7 gives the full variable domain: KAGVTQTPRYLIKTRGQQVTLSCSPISGHRSVSWYQQTPGQGLQFLFEYFSETQRNKGNFPGRFSGRQFSNSRSEMNVSTLELGDSALYLCASSSGITGTGVNTYEQYFGPGTRLTVT.

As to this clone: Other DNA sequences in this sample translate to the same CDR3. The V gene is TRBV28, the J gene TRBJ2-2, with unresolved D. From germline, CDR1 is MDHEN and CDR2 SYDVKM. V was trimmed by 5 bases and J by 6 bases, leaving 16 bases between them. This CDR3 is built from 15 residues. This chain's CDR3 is CASSPLGAGAGELFF. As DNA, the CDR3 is TGTGCCAGCAGTCCCCTAGGCGCCGGCGCCGGGGAGCTGTTTTTT.

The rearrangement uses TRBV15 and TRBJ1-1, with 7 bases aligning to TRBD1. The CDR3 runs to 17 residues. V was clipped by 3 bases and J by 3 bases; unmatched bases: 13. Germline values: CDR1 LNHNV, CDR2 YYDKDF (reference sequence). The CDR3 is CATSRETGAGIDTEAFF. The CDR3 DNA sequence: TGTGCCACCAGCAGGGAAACAGGGGCGGGGATCGACACTGAAGCTTTCTTT.

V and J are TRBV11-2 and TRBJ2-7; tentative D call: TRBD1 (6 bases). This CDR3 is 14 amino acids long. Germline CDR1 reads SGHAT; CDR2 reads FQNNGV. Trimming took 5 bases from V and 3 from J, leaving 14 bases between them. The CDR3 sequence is CASSPPDRNYEQYF. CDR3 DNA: TGTGCCAGCAGCCCCCCGGACAGAAACTACGAGCAGTACTTC.

The CDR3 region has the DNA TGCAGCGTTCTTACGAACAGGGGGTACGAGCAGTACTTC. Translation: CSVLTNRGYEQYF. The chain uses TRBV29-1 and TRBJ2-7; 8 bases align to TRBD1. V was pared by 5 bases and J by 4 bases, with 7 bases of the junction left unmatched. Looked up from germline, CDR1 is SQVTM and CDR2 is ANQGSEA. This CDR3 has 13 residues.

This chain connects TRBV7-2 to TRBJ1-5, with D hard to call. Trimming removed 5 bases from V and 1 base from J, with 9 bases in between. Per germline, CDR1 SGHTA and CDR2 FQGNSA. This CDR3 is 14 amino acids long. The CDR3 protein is CASSRYRSNQPQHF. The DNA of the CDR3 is TGTGCCAGCAGCCGTTACAGAAGCAATCAGCCCCAGCATTTT.

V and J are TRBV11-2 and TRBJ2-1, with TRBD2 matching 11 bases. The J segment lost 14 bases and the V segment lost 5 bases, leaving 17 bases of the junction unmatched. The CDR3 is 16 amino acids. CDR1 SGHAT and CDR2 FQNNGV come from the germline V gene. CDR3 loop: CASSGTLAGALVLEFF. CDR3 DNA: TGTGCCAGCAGCGGGACACTAGCGGGAGCCCTGGTCTTAGAGTTCTTC.

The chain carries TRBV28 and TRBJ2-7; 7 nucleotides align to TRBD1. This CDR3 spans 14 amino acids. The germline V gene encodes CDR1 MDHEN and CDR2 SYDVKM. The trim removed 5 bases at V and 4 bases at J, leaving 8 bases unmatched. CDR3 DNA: TGTGCCAGCAGTAGACAGGGTAGGGGATACGAGCAGTACTTC. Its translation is CASSRQGRGYEQYF. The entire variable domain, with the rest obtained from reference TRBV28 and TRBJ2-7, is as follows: DVKVTQSSRYLVKRTGEKVFLECVQDMDHENMFWYRQDPGLGLRLIYFSYDVKMKEKGDIPEGYSVSREKKERFSLILESASTNQTSMYLCASSRQGRGYEQYFGPGTRLTVT.

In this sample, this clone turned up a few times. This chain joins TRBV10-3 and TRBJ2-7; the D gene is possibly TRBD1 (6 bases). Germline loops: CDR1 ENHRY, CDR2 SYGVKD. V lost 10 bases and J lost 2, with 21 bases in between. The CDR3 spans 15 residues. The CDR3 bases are TGTGCCACGACAAGATCCGGGACAATTCCCTACGAGCAGTACTTC. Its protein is CATTRSGTIPYEQYF.

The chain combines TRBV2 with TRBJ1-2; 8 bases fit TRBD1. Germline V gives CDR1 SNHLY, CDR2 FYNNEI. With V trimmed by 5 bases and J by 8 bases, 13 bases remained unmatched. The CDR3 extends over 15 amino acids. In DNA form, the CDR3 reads TGTGCCAGCAGTATGGGACAGGCGTCCTTTAGGGGCTACACCTTC. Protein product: CASSMGQASFRGYTF.

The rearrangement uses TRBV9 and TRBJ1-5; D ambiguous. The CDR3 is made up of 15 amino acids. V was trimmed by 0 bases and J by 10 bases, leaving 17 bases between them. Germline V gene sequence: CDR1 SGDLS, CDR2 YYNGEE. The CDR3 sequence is CASSVVPLSRQPQHF. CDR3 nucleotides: TGTGCCAGCAGCGTAGTCCCGCTCTCCAGGCAACCCCAGCATTTT.

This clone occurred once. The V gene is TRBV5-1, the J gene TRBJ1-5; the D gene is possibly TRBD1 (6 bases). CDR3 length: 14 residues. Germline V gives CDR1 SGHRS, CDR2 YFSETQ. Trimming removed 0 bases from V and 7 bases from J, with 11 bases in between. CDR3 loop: CASSLGGGGQPQHF. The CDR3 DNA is TGCGCCAGCAGCTTGGGGGGGGGCGGACAGCCCCAGCATTTT.

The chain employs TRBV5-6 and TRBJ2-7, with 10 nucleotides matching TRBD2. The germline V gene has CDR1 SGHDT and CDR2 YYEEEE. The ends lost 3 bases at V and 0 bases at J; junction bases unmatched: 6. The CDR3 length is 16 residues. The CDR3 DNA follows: TGTGCCAGCAGCTGGGGTTTAGCGGGGGGCTCCTACGAGCAGTACTTC. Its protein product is CASSWGLAGGSYEQYF.

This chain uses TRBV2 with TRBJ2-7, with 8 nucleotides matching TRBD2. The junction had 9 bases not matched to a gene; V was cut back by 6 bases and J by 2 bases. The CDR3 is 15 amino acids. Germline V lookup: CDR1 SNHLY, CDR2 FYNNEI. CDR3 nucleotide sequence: TGTGCCAGCAGAATCGGCGGGGGGATAGCCTACGAGCAGTACTTC. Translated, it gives CASRIGGGIAYEQYF. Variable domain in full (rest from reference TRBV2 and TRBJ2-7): EPEVTQTPSHQVTQMGQEVILRCVPISNHLYFYWYRQILGQKVEFLVSFYNNEISEKSEIFDDQFSVERPDGSNFTLKIRSTKLEDSAMYFCASRIGGGIAYEQYFGPGTRLTVT.

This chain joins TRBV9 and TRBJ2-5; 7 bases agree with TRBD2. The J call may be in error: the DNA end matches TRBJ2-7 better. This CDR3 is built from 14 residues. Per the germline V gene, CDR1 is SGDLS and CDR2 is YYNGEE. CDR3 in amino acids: CASSLWGGPYEQYF. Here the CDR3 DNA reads TGTGCCAGCAGCCTCTGGGGGGGACCCTACGAGCAGTACTTC.

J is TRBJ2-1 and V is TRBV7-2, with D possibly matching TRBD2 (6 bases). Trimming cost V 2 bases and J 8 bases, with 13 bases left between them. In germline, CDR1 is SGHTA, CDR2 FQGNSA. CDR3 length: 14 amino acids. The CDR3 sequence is CASSLWEALDEQFF. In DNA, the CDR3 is TGTGCCAGCAGCTTATGGGAGGCCCTGGATGAGCAGTTCTTC. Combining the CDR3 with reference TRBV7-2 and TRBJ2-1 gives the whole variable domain GAGVSQSPSNKVTEKGKDVELRCDPISGHTALYWYRQSLGQGLEFLIYFQGNSAPDKSGLPSDRFSAERTGGSVSTLTIQRTQQEDSAVYLCASSLWEALDEQFFGPGTRLTVL.

In DNA form, the CDR3 reads TGCGCCAGCAAGGCATCGGGGGTGGCCCGAGGAAACACTGAAGCTTTCTTT. Its protein product is CASKASGVARGNTEAFF. The chain carries TRBV10-1 and TRBJ1-1, with D tentatively TRBD1 (5 bases). V was trimmed by 7 bases and J by 2 bases, leaving 23 bases between them. This CDR3 contains 17 residues. Germline lookup yields CDR1 WNHNN and CDR2 SYGVQD (reference sequence).

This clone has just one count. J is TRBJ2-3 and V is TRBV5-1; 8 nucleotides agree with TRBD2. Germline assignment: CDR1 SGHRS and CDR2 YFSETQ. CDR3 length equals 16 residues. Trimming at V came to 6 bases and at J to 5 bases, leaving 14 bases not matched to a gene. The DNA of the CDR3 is TGCGCCAGCACTGTCTCCCCGGGAGGGATACAAGATACGCAGTATTTT. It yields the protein CASTVSPGGIQDTQYF.

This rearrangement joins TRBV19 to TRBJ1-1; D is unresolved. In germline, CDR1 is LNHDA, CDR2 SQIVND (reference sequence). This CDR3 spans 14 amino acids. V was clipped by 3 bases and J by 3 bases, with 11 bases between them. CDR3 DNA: TGTGCCAGTAGTATCCGGGGTGGGGACACTGAAGCTTTCTTT. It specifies CASSIRGGDTEAFF.